This T cell receptor beta chain comes out of a study of blood T cell repertoires in COVID-19. Methods used by the authors: Reference gene primer amplification gave estimated nucleated cell counts. TCRdb's copy holds only in-frame clones and misses some; the assay was immunoSEQ multiplex PCR. That table is the source of V, J and clone size, and D and trimming were worked out from the DNA. Here the sample spans about 250,000 clones, about 86% being singletons. The CDR3 contains 17 residues. V lost 0 bases and J lost 4, with 16 bases in between. Germline values: CDR1 LNHDA, CDR2 SQIVND (reference sequence).

The rearrangement uses TRBV19 and TRBJ1-5; D remains ambiguous. The sequence came from a middle-aged man with active or convalescent COVID-19. Material: peripheral blood. The chain's CDR3 is CASSIDSPDVVNQPQHF. In DNA, the CDR3 is TGTGCCAGTAGTATAGATAGCCCAGATGTAGTTAATCAGCCCCAGCATTTT.